The 16 T cell receptor beta chains below all came from one sample that was sequenced in a study of blood T cell repertoires in COVID-19. Data came from immunoSEQ multiplex PCR; TCRdb stores just in-frame clones and leaves some out. The data hold over 200,000 clones, with 80% to 90% observed a single time. The sample was PBMCs or T cells enriched from blood (not recorded which). All receptors come from a woman between 45 and 60 years old who had recovered from COVID-19.

The chain carries TRBV28 and TRBJ2-2, with D possibly matching TRBD2 (6 bases). Trimming cost V 3 bases and J 6 bases, with 14 bases left between them. From germline, CDR1 is MDHEN and CDR2 SYDVKM. The CDR3 is 15 amino acids. The CDR3 is CASSFERAGAGELFF. The CDR3 region has the DNA TGTGCCAGCAGTTTCGAGCGGGCCGGCGCCGGGGAGCTGTTTTTT.

The chain couples TRBV28 to TRBJ1-1; 7 positions match TRBD1. Trimming took 4 bases from V and 1 from J; bases not matched to a gene: 9. The CDR3 consists of 16 residues. Germline V gene data show CDR1 as MDHEN and CDR2 as SYDVKM. This CDR3 is CASSSPPTGANTEAFF. The DNA of the CDR3 is TGTGCCAGCAGTTCTCCCCCAACAGGGGCGAACACTGAAGCTTTCTTT. The full variable domain, with the rest looked up from reference TRBV28 and TRBJ1-1, is DVKVTQSSRYLVKRTGEKVFLECVQDMDHENMFWYRQDPGLGLRLIYFSYDVKMKEKGDIPEGYSVSREKKERFSLILESASTNQTSMYLCASSSPPTGANTEAFFGQGTRLTVV.

This chain joins TRBV7-8 and TRBJ2-7; TRBD1 matches at 10 bases. The CDR3 length is 15 residues. The trim removed 3 bases at V and 2 bases at J, leaving 4 bases unmatched. From germline, CDR1 is SGHVS and CDR2 FQNEAQ. The CDR3 is CASSLAGTGAYEQYF. The DNA for the CDR3 is TGTGCCAGCAGCTTGGCCGGGACAGGGGCCTACGAGCAGTACTTC.

The chain recombines TRBV2 with TRBJ1-2; 10 bases agree with TRBD1. The CDR3 is made up of 14 amino acids. Germline CDR1 is SNHLY and CDR2 is FYNNEI. After removal of 6 bases from V and 4 bases from J, the junction contained 5 bases not matched to a gene. The CDR3 bases are TGTGCCAGCAGGGGGACAGGGGACTTCTATGGCTACACCTTC. Amino acid sequence: CASRGTGDFYGYTF.

J is TRBJ1-2 and V is TRBV11-2; 8 nucleotides match TRBD1. The CDR3 is 15 amino acids. The V segment lost 5 bases and the J segment 8 bases; nucleotides outside the gene matches: 13. CDR1 and CDR2 (germline): SGHAT, FQNNGV. The CDR3 coding sequence is TGTGCCAGCAGCACGCCAGGGGGCTCTGCGGGAGGCTACACCTTC. Its protein is CASSTPGGSAGGYTF.

The chain uses TRBV5-5 and TRBJ1-1; 10 nucleotides line up with TRBD1. The CDR3 extends over 17 amino acids. The germline gives CDR1 SGHKS, CDR2 YYEKEE (reference sequence). J lost 0 bases, V lost 4 bases, and 9 bases had no gene match. Written as DNA, the CDR3 is TGTGCCAGCAGCGTTGATGACAGGGGGCTCATGAACACTGAAGCTTTCTTT. Protein sequence: CASSVDDRGLMNTEAFF. Combining the CDR3 with reference TRBV5-5 and TRBJ1-1 gives the whole variable domain DAGVTQSPTHLIKTRGQQVTLRCSPISGHKSVSWYQQVLGQGPQFIFQYYEKEERGRGNFPDRFSARQFPNYSSELNVNALLLGDSALYLCASSVDDRGLMNTEAFFGQGTRLTVV.

The rearrangement links TRBV28 to TRBJ1-1; weak D call: TRBD1 (5 bases). The length of the CDR3 is 14 residues. Per the germline V gene, CDR1 is MDHEN and CDR2 is SYDVKM. V shed 6 bases and J shed 1 base, with 12 bases lying between them. As DNA, the CDR3 is TGTGCCAGCAGCGTGACAGAAGGGAACACTGAAGCTTTCTTT. This translates into CASSVTEGNTEAFF.

This chain links TRBV5-1 with TRBJ1-2, with TRBD1 identical over 9 bases. The CDR3 runs to 14 residues. Germline V lookup: CDR1 SGHRS, CDR2 YFSETQ. The V and J ends lost 3 bases and 8 bases, in that order; junction bases with no gene match: 8. The CDR3 protein is CASSSQGAIWGYTF. CDR3 bases: TGCGCCAGCAGCTCACAGGGGGCAATTTGGGGCTACACCTTC. The full variable domain, its missing parts supplied by reference TRBV5-1 and TRBJ1-2, is KAGVTQTPRYLIKTRGQQVTLSCSPISGHRSVSWYQQTPGQGLQFLFEYFSETQRNKGNFPGRFSGRQFSNSRSEMNVSTLELGDSALYLCASSSQGAIWGYTFGSGTRLTVV.

This clone came up once. V usage is TRBV5-1 and J usage is TRBJ2-2, with 11 positions matching TRBD2. CDR3 length equals 16 residues. V dropped 4 bases and J dropped 1; count of bases not matched to a gene: 3. Germline assignment: CDR1 SGHRS and CDR2 YFSETQ. The CDR3 region has the DNA TGCGCCAGCAGCAGCGGGACTAGCGGGAACACCGGGGAGCTGTTTTTT. Amino acids: CASSSGTSGNTGELFF.

The chain is built from TRBV20-1 and TRBJ2-7; tentatively, D is TRBD1 (6 bases). CDR1 DFQATT and CDR2 SNEGSKA come from the germline V gene (reference sequence). CDR3 size: 11 residues. The V and J ends lost 6 bases and 12 bases respectively, with 18 bases between them. The CDR3 DNA sequence: TGCAGTGCCCCAACAGGGAATATAGTGTACTTC. Translation gives CSAPTGNIVYF.

Only one count was recorded for this clone. The J gene is TRBJ2-7, the V gene TRBV3-1 (or the pseudogene TRBV3-2); D ambiguous. V shed 0 bases and J shed 2 bases, with 2 bases lying between them. This CDR3 is 12 amino acids long. The V gene's germline CDR1 is LGHDT and CDR2 YNNKEL (reference sequence). This CDR3 is CASSQDTYEQYF. The DNA of the CDR3 is TGTGCCAGCAGCCAAGATACCTACGAGCAGTACTTC.

This clone was counted a single time. The sample has other DNA sequences that encode this CDR3 too. V usage is TRBV5-1 and J usage is TRBJ2-2, with D possibly matching TRBD2 (7 bases). This CDR3 spans 14 amino acids. V lost 5 bases to trimming and J lost 2 bases, with 10 bases between them. CDR1 SGHRS and CDR2 YFSETQ come from the germline V gene. CDR3 nucleotide sequence: TGCGCCAGCAGTCCGGGGGGCAACACCGGGGAGCTGTTTTTT. This gives the protein CASSPGGNTGELFF.

The V gene is TRBV11-2, the J gene TRBJ2-7; D gene ambiguous. Between the trimmed V and J ends, which lost 2 bases and 4 bases, there was a span of 9 bases. The CDR3 extends over 13 amino acids. Germline CDR1 reads SGHAT; CDR2 reads FQNNGV. CDR3 in amino acids: CASSLLVGYEQYF. As DNA, the CDR3 is TGTGCCAGCAGCTTACTAGTTGGTTACGAGCAGTACTTC. Complete variable domain (other parts from reference TRBV11-2 and TRBJ2-7): EAGVAQSPRYKIIEKRQSVAFWCNPISGHATLYWYQQILGQGPKLLIQFQNNGVVDDSQLPKDRFSAERLKGVDSTLKIQPAKLEDSAVYLCASSLLVGYEQYFGPGTRLTVT.

This clone was seen a handful of times. J is TRBJ2-7 and V is TRBV2, with 8 bases identical to TRBD1. The J segment lost 3 bases and the V segment lost 6 bases, leaving 7 bases of the junction unmatched. The CDR3 is 14 amino acids. CDR1 SNHLY and CDR2 FYNNEI come from the germline V gene. The DNA for the CDR3 is TGTGCCAGCAGGCAACTGGGACAGGACTACGAGCAGTACTTC. Translated: CASRQLGQDYEQYF.

This chain joins TRBV6-1 and TRBJ1-2, with D uncertain. Germline assignment: CDR1 MNHNS and CDR2 SASEGT. V shed 5 bases and J shed 2 bases, with 9 bases lying between them. This CDR3 comprises 13 residues. The CDR3 sequence: CASSFSLNYGYTF. The CDR3 DNA is TGTGCCAGCAGTTTCTCCCTAAACTATGGCTACACCTTC.

The chain carries TRBV3-1 (or the pseudogene TRBV3-2) and TRBJ2-7; D might be TRBD1 (6 bases). The CDR3 sequence is 14 residues long. V lost 4 bases and J lost 1, with 11 bases in between. The germline V gene encodes CDR1 LGHDT and CDR2 YNNKEL (reference sequence). The CDR3 DNA is TGTGCCAGCAGCCTACAGGGACGTTCCTACGAGCAGTACTTC. It specifies CASSLQGRSYEQYF.